The following is a TCR beta chain sequence with its context. This CDR3 region has 12 residues. With 9 bases clipped from V and 4 bases from J, the junction kept 3 bases outside the gene matches. Germline V gene lookup returns CDR1 SNHLY and CDR2 FYNNEI. This entry comes from a study of T cells in localized non-small cell lung cancer. Repertoires were generated with immunoSEQ multiplex PCR, while TCRdb's copy carries only in-frame clones and drops some. The sample yields 30,000 to 45,000 clones, approximately 88% seen once. The TCR comes from a woman aged 35 to 75 with stage I lung adenocarcinoma. This rearrangement joins TRBV2 to TRBJ2-7, with 10 bases aligning to TRBD1. The material sequenced was peripheral blood, taken before any cancer treatment. The CDR3 reads CASRTGGYEQYF. The DNA of the CDR3 is TGTGCCAGTAGGACAGGGGGTTACGAGCAGTACTTC.